A single sample gave rise to the 5 T cell receptor beta chains below, sequenced in a study of regulatory T cells in long-lasting Graves disease. According to the study, TCR beta libraries were built with iRepertoire HTBI primers and CDR3-region Arm-PCR. TCRdb called the multiplex PCR reads again in MiXCR, with one record for every CDR3 protein. The sample has a few hundred thousand distinct CDR3 sequences, roughly 12% seen once. Documented time point: newly diagnosed GD, antithyroid drugs for less than 3 months. After RNA was extracted from PBMCs, the TCR library was made from it. The sample also formed part of further work on T cells in Graves' hyperthyroidism and ophthalmopathy.

Specimen: peripheral blood mononuclear cells (PBMCs), collected at new diagnosis, from a patient treated with antithyroid drugs. These receptors were taken from a woman aged 18-35 years with Graves disease.

This clonotype was detected ten times or more. Germline and junction disagree at one end, which may indicate a read error. CDR3 DNA: TGTGCCAGCAGCGCCTCCGGGACAGCATACAGTGAGCAGTTCTTC. It specifies CASSASGTAYSEQFF. The chain joins TRBV7-9 to TRBJ2-1; 7 bases agree with TRBD1. The CDR3 is made up of 15 amino acids. Germline values: CDR1 SEHNR, CDR2 FQNEAQ (reference sequence).

At least ten counts were recorded for this clonotype. The J gene is TRBJ2-5, the V gene TRBV11-2; tentatively, D is TRBD1 (6 bases). This CDR3 has 16 amino acids. The germline gives CDR1 SGHAT, CDR2 FQNNGV. V was cut by 2 bases and J by 2 bases, with 15 bases left in between. CDR3 amino acids: CASSLTRRTVQETQYF. In DNA, the CDR3 is TGTGCCAGCAGCTTAACGCGAAGGACAGTACAAGAGACCCAGTACTTC.

This clonotype has ten or more counts. The chain carries TRBV5-5 and TRBJ2-5, with 9 bases fitting TRBD1. Germline CDR1 SGHKS, CDR2 YYEKEE (reference sequence). CDR3 length equals 16 residues. V lost 5 bases to trimming and J lost 3 bases; unmatched junction nucleotides: 11. The CDR3 loop is CASRRPGTGFEETQYF. The CDR3 coding sequence is TGTGCCAGCAGGCGTCCCGGGACAGGGTTCGAAGAGACCCAGTACTTC.

With regard to this clonotype: An end of the junction does not agree with germline; a read error may underlie this. The CDR3 region is CASSYRRGSSQPQHF. CDR3 coding DNA: TGTGCCAGCAGTTACCGTAGGGGAAGCAGTCAGCCCCAGCATTTT. The chain employs TRBV6-5 and TRBJ1-5, with D possibly TRBD1 on 5 matching bases. Per germline, CDR1 MNHEY and CDR2 SVGAGI. The CDR3 has 15 residues.

This clonotype came up a few times. A single base separates this from a much larger clone, so it may be a read error. The rearrangement uses TRBV2 and TRBJ1-4; D is perhaps TRBD1 (5 bases). Germline loops: CDR1 SNHLY, CDR2 FYNNEI. The CDR3 spans 16 residues. Trimming left V 7 bases short and J 7 bases short, with 22 bases between. CDR3 in DNA: TGTGCCAGCAAGGGGCCCCCGGGCAGGGCGGGTGAAAAACTGTTTTTT. Its protein is CASKGPPGRAGEKLFF.